What follows is one T cell receptor beta chain and its context. The germline CDR1 and CDR2 sequences are SGDLS and YYNGEE. The CDR3 loop spans 15 amino acids. The V gene lost 0 bases and the J gene lost 6 bases, with 16 bases spanning the gap. The data belong to a study of shared clonotypes between healthy human individuals. In the authors' workflow: ImmunoSEQ yielded junction-only sequences lacking quality scores, so filtering differed. The table came from immunoSEQ multiplex PCR; TCRdb's copy has only in-frame clones and leaves some out. The V and J calls and clone size were taken over from that table, and D and trimming were inferred from the DNA. In the table there are some 1.4 million clones, 96% of which are singletons.

The sequencing sample was made of naive CD4+ T cells sorted from blood. Sample subset: CD45RA+ positively selected. This TCR was recovered from a man aged 25 to 40 in good health. V is TRBV9 and J is TRBJ2-7; TRBD1 might be the D (5 bases). The CDR3 region has the DNA TGTGCCAGCAGCGTAGGTAGCCAGGGTGTTTTCGAGCAGTACTTC. Encoded protein: CASSVGSQGVFEQYF.